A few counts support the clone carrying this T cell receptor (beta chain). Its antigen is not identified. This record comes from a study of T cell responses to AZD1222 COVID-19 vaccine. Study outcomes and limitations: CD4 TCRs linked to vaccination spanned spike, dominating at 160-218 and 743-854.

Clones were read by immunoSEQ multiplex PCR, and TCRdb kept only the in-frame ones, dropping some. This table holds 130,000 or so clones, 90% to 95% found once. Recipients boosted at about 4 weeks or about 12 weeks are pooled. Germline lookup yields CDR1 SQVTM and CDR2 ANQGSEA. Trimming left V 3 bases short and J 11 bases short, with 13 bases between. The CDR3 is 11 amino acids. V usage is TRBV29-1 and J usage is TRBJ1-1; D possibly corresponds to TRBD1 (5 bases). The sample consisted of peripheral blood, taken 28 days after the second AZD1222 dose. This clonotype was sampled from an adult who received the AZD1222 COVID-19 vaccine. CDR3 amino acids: CSVERGTVAFF. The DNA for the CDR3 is TGCAGCGTTGAGAGAGGGACTGTGGCTTTCTTT.